This entry describes one TCR beta chain. The data belong to a study of blood T cell repertoires in COVID-19. The overall study: There were acute and convalescent COVID-19 samples, and they came from the United States, Italy and Spain. Nucleic acid was either cDNA or gDNA, and it came from T cells, B-cell-depleted T cells, or PBMCs.

The germline gives CDR1 SEHNR, CDR2 FQNEAQ (reference sequence). The CDR3 totals 14 residues. V was clipped by 4 bases and J by 6 bases, with 13 bases between them. Original handling: It was from reference gene primer amplification that nucleated cell counts were estimated. TCRdb's copy holds only in-frame clones and misses some; the assay was immunoSEQ multiplex PCR. V, J and clone size reflect that table, while D and trimming were determined from the DNA. The sample lists approximately 74,000 clones, approximately 91% occurring once. The sample was peripheral blood. The clonotype was recovered from a man aged 65 to 85 with acute or convalescent COVID-19. The chain has TRBV7-9 and TRBJ1-5, with D perhaps matching TRBD1 (6 bases). CDR3 loop: CASSSDRLGQPQHF. The DNA of the CDR3 is TGTGCCAGCAGCTCAGACAGGCTTGGTCAGCCCCAGCATTTT.